This T cell receptor (beta chain) is from a study of T cell changes during pregnancy in multiple sclerosis. V lost 5 bases and J lost 11, with 22 bases in between. Germline V gene data show CDR1 as SGHVS and CDR2 as FQNEAQ. This CDR3 region has 15 residues. The method was immunoSEQ multiplex PCR; TCRdb's version includes in-frame clones alone and lacks a portion of them. In the table there are under 50,000 clones, 90% to 95% of which are singletons. This receptor was obtained from a female donor with multiple sclerosis, enrolled in a pregnancy study. Sequenced material: CD4+ T cells from peripheral blood mononuclear cells, taken after pregnancy. The chain has TRBV7-8 and TRBJ1-5, with D perhaps matching TRBD1 (6 bases). The CDR3: CASSQDFGGAGAQHF. DNA for the CDR3: TGTGCCAGCAGCCAGGATTTTGGGGGGGCAGGGGCCCAGCATTTT.